This entry lists 18 T cell receptor beta chains sequenced from one sample in a study of cytomegalovirus exposure and HLA in healthy donors. PCR primers comprised 60 Vbeta and 13 Jbeta primers. Only in-frame clones appear in the TCRdb table, and some are missing; sequencing was by immunoSEQ multiplex PCR. The sample lists 110,000 to 150,000 clones; around 9.6% were seen once. Sequences were obtained from PBMCs. These receptors were taken from a male donor in good health and CMV-seronegative.

The rearrangement uses TRBV7-6 and TRBJ2-7, with D perhaps matching TRBD1 (5 bases). Germline loops: CDR1 SGHVS, CDR2 FNYEAQ. Trimming stripped 3 bases from V and 1 base from J, with 16 bases between. This CDR3 is built from 16 residues. The DNA for the CDR3 is TGTGCCAGCAGCTTGGGGTGGGGCAGCCGATCCTACGAGCAGTACTTC. It encodes CASSLGWGSRSYEQYF. Together with reference TRBV7-6 and TRBJ2-7, the CDR3 gives the full variable domain: GAGVSQSPRYKVTKRGQDVALRCDPISGHVSLYWYRQALGQGPEFLTYFNYEAQQDKSGLPNDRFSAERPEGSISTLTIQRTEQRDSAMYRCASSLGWGSRSYEQYFGPGTRLTVT.

The chain links TRBV10-2 to TRBJ2-3; TRBD2 agrees at 10 bases. Germline trimming cut 8 bases from V and 5 bases from J; bases unmatched to any gene: 7. Germline assignment: CDR1 WSHSY and CDR2 SAAADI. CDR3 size: 14 residues. CDR3 nucleotides: TGCGCCAGCGCCCTAGCGGGAGAGCTAGATACGCAGTATTTT. This translates into CASALAGELDTQYF.

Only a few counts were recorded for this clone. The V call is TRBV10-3, the J call TRBJ2-7; TRBD2 might be the D (5 bases). CDR3 length: 14 amino acids. The V end was cut by 7 bases, the J end by 1 base, with 14 bases between. Germline assignment: CDR1 ENHRY and CDR2 SYGVKD. Here the CDR3 reads CAIKERAESYEQYF. As DNA, the CDR3 is TGTGCCATCAAGGAGAGAGCGGAATCCTACGAGCAGTACTTC.

CDR3 sequence reads: CASSPRGRGLRTEAFF. CDR3 coding DNA: TGTGCCAGCAGCCCTAGGGGCCGGGGGTTGCGCACTGAAGCTTTCTTT. The chain recombines TRBV9 with TRBJ1-1; tentative D call: TRBD1 (5 bases). V lost 4 bases to trimming and J lost 4 bases, with 20 bases between them. The CDR3 covers 16 residues. Per the germline V gene, CDR1 is SGDLS and CDR2 is YYNGEE.

This clone was seen a handful of times. The chain carries TRBV6-5 and TRBJ2-1; TRBD2 matches at 8 bases. With 5 bases clipped from V and 9 bases from J, the junction kept 3 bases outside the gene matches. This CDR3 has 12 residues. CDR1 and CDR2 (germline): MNHEY, SVGAGI. The CDR3 sequence: CASSPAGGEQFF. The CDR3 DNA reads TGTGCCAGCAGTCCCGCGGGGGGTGAGCAGTTCTTC.

The table lists this clone with a few counts. This rearrangement joins TRBV2 to TRBJ2-5, with D tentatively TRBD2 (6 bases). In germline, CDR1 is SNHLY, CDR2 FYNNEI. This CDR3 has 14 residues. Trimming left V 6 bases short and J 5 bases short, with 16 bases between. The CDR3 here is CASRHEGRSETQYF. Here the CDR3 DNA reads TGTGCCAGCAGACACGAGGGGAGGTCTGAGACCCAGTACTTC.

In this sample, this clone turned up a few times. V gene TRBV29-1 combines with J gene TRBJ2-2; unclear D gene. Germline values: CDR1 SQVTM, CDR2 ANQGSEA. V shed 2 bases and J shed 0 bases, with 10 bases lying between them. The CDR3 contains 15 residues. The CDR3 nucleotides read TGCAGCGTTGAACCCGCAACTTCGAACACCGGGGAGCTGTTTTTT. Translation: CSVEPATSNTGELFF.

This clone was counted between two and nine times. CDR3 residues: CASSLTGGEEAFF. CDR3 DNA: TGTGCCAGCAGCTTGACAGGGGGAGAAGAAGCTTTCTTT. This chain uses TRBV5-6 with TRBJ1-1, with 8 bases matching TRBD1. CDR1 and CDR2 (germline): SGHDT, YYEEEE. This CDR3 region has 13 residues. The ends lost 1 base at V and 8 bases at J; junction bases unmatched: 4.

A few counts support this clone. The chain links TRBV18 to TRBJ2-1, with a weak D call TRBD1 (5 bases). Germline CDR1 KGHSH, CDR2 LQKENI. Trimming took 6 bases from V and 8 from J, leaving 8 bases between them. The CDR3 runs 11 residues. The CDR3: CASSRADEQFF. In nucleotides, the CDR3 is TGTGCCAGCTCCAGGGCAGATGAGCAGTTCTTC.

This rearrangement joins TRBV11-2 to TRBJ2-3; D is uncertain. Germline loops: CDR1 SGHAT, CDR2 FQNNGV. The CDR3 spans 13 residues. V shed 1 base and J shed 2 bases, with 4 bases lying between them. The CDR3 spells CASSLVITDTQYF. The CDR3 DNA follows: TGTGCCAGCAGCTTAGTTATCACAGATACGCAGTATTTT.

This chain connects TRBV5-1 to TRBJ1-1; tentative D call: TRBD1 (6 bases). The CDR3 contains 15 residues. Per germline, CDR1 SGHRS and CDR2 YFSETQ. V was clipped by 2 bases and J by 1 base, with 12 bases between them. The CDR3 is CASSFRTDKNTEAFF. The CDR3 DNA sequence: TGCGCCAGCAGCTTCCGGACAGATAAGAACACTGAAGCTTTCTTT.

The rearrangement links TRBV11-2 to TRBJ2-7; no firm D call. CDR1 is SGHAT, CDR2 FQNNGV, per germline. The CDR3 loop spans 12 amino acids. The ends were cut back, 1 base at V and 4 bases at J, with 5 bases in the middle. CDR3: CASSLGHYEQYF. The CDR3 DNA sequence: TGTGCCAGCAGCTTAGGTCATTACGAGCAGTACTTC.

This clone was counted a few times. The chain recombines TRBV5-8 with TRBJ2-7, with 7 bases matching TRBD2. The CDR3 is made up of 15 amino acids. CDR1 is SGHTS, CDR2 YDEGEE, per germline. Trimming at V came to 6 bases and at J to 0 bases, leaving 9 bases not matched to a gene. In DNA form, the CDR3 reads TGTGCCAGCATTCGGGGGGACTCGAACTCCTACGAGCAGTACTTC. Its protein is CASIRGDSNSYEQYF.

The table lists this clone with a few counts. The genes are TRBV5-6 and TRBJ2-7; 7 positions match TRBD1. This CDR3 spans 13 amino acids. J was trimmed by 1 base and V by 4 bases; bases with no gene match: 2. Germline CDR1 reads SGHDT; CDR2 reads YYEEEE. The CDR3 DNA reads as TGTGCCAGCAGCGACAGGGCTTCCTACGAGCAGTACTTC. Protein product: CASSDRASYEQYF.

This chain uses TRBV5-1 with TRBJ2-5, with D maybe TRBD2 (5 bases). Germline CDR1 reads SGHRS; CDR2 reads YFSETQ. This CDR3 is built from 15 residues. Trimming took 3 bases from V and 1 from J, leaving 13 bases between them. The CDR3 coding sequence is TGCGCCAGCAGCTGGGAAGGTGGACTCCAAGAGACCCAGTACTTC. It specifies CASSWEGGLQETQYF. Supplemented by reference TRBV5-1 and TRBJ2-5, the full variable domain reads KAGVTQTPRYLIKTRGQQVTLSCSPISGHRSVSWYQQTPGQGLQFLFEYFSETQRNKGNFPGRFSGRQFSNSRSEMNVSTLELGDSALYLCASSWEGGLQETQYFGPGTRLLVL.

There are a few counts of this clone. J is TRBJ1-1 and V is TRBV5-1, with 10 bases fitting TRBD1. After removal of 4 bases from V and 3 bases from J, the junction contained 6 bases not matched to a gene. This CDR3 is 15 amino acids long. The germline gives CDR1 SGHRS, CDR2 YFSETQ. The CDR3 loop reads CASSKGQGVDTEAFF. Here the CDR3 DNA reads TGCGCCAGCAGCAAAGGACAGGGGGTGGACACTGAAGCTTTCTTT.

This clone has a handful of counts. CDR3 amino acids: CASSPGLAGVAEQYF. The DNA for the CDR3 is TGTGCCAGCTCACCGGGACTAGCGGGAGTAGCCGAGCAGTACTTC. This chain joins TRBV18 and TRBJ2-7, with 14 positions matching TRBD2. There are 15 residues in the CDR3. J was trimmed by 6 bases and V by 3 bases; bases with no gene match: 4. Germline values: CDR1 KGHSH, CDR2 LQKENI.

The V gene is TRBV25-1, the J gene TRBJ1-1, with 12 bases identical to TRBD1. The CDR3 has 15 amino acids. The V gene's germline CDR1 is MGHDK and CDR2 SYGVNS. Germline trimming cut 4 bases from V and 6 bases from J; bases unmatched to any gene: 6. The CDR3 DNA reads TGTGCCAGCAGTGGCCTGGGACAGGGGGCCGCTGAAGCTTTCTTT. Protein sequence: CASSGLGQGAAEAFF.